Following are 22 T cell receptor beta chains from one sample sequenced in a study of blood T cell repertoires in COVID-19. Method: immunoSEQ multiplex PCR; TCRdb's copy keeps in-frame clones and lacks some. Of roughly 51,000 clones listed, about 89% are singletons. The specimen sequenced was peripheral blood. These receptors were collected from a woman aged 55-69 years with active or convalescent COVID-19.

The chain joins TRBV9 to TRBJ2-5, with 7 nucleotides matching TRBD2. With V trimmed by 3 bases and J by 4 bases, 9 bases remained unmatched. Per germline, CDR1 SGDLS and CDR2 YYNGEE. This CDR3 contains 15 residues. The DNA for the CDR3 is TGTGCCAGCAGCGCTCAGGACGGGGGGACAGAGACCCAGTACTTC. Protein: CASSAQDGGTETQYF.

This clone was observed once. The V and J genes are TRBV7-2 and TRBJ2-7, with 8 bases lining up with TRBD1. The CDR3 totals 13 residues. J lost 5 bases, V lost 4 bases, and 4 bases had no gene match. The V gene's germline CDR1 is SGHTA and CDR2 FQGNSA. The CDR3 DNA sequence: TGTGCCAGCAGCTCGGGACAGGTTAACGAGCAGTACTTC. Protein: CASSSGQVNEQYF.

The chain carries TRBV10-2 and TRBJ1-6, with TRBD1 as a possible D gene (5 bases). CDR3 length: 16 amino acids. Trimming shortened V by 4 bases and J by 5 bases, and 15 bases separated the two germline ends. Germline-derived CDR1 and CDR2 are WSHSY and SAAADI. The CDR3 DNA reads as TGCGCCAGCAGTGGAGCAAGACAGACGAATAATTCACCCCTCCACTTT. Encoded protein: CASSGARQTNNSPLHF.

The rearrangement uses TRBV3-1 (or the pseudogene TRBV3-2) and TRBJ2-1; TRBD2 aligns across 13 bases. The germline V gene has CDR1 LGHDT and CDR2 YNNKEL (reference sequence). Losses at the gene ends were 4 bases for V and 9 bases for J; bases not matched to a gene: 12. CDR3 size: 17 residues. The CDR3 nucleotides are TGTGCCAGCAGCCCGCTGATTACTAGCGGGGGGGCCTCTGAGCAGTTCTTC. Its protein product is CASSPLITSGGASEQFF.

J is TRBJ1-6 and V is TRBV2, with TRBD1 matching 10 bases. CDR1 is SNHLY and CDR2 is FYNNEI in the germline V gene. The CDR3 has 15 residues. V lost 6 bases and J lost 6; bases outside the gene matches: 5. The CDR3 region is CASSGTGVGNSPLHF. As DNA, the CDR3 is TGTGCCAGCAGCGGGACAGGGGTTGGTAATTCACCCCTCCACTTT.

The chain recombines TRBV18 with TRBJ1-1; D possibly corresponds to TRBD1 (6 bases). V lost 3 bases, J lost 0 bases, and 8 bases lay in between. Germline V lookup: CDR1 KGHSH, CDR2 LQKENI. The CDR3 is 14 residues long. CDR3 bases: TGTGCCAGCTCACCTGACAGGTTGAACACTGAAGCTTTCTTT. It specifies CASSPDRLNTEAFF. Variable domain in full (rest from reference TRBV18 and TRBJ1-1): NAGVMQNPRHLVRRRGQEARLRCSPMKGHSHVYWYRQLPEEGLKFMVYLQKENIIDESGMPKERFSAEFPKEGPSILRIQQVVRGDSAAYFCASSPDRLNTEAFFGQGTRLTVV.

The CDR3 sequence is CASTPARAGGNEQFF. The CDR3 DNA follows: TGTGCCAGCACTCCTGCACGGGCGGGGGGGAATGAGCAGTTCTTC. The chain joins TRBV2 to TRBJ2-1; the match to TRBD2 covers 9 bases. Trimming took 7 bases from V and 7 from J; bases not matched to a gene: 11. From germline, CDR1 is SNHLY and CDR2 FYNNEI. The CDR3 runs 15 residues.

V and J are TRBV12-1 and TRBJ2-1; the listed D gene, TRBD2, was not tested against the DNA. TRBV12-1 is noted as a pseudogene. The CDR3 has 11 amino acids. The chain's CDR3 is CASRCRLAEFF. CDR3 bases: TGTGCCAGCCGCTGCCGGCTAGCGGAGTTCTTC.

This clone showed up just once. Different DNA sequences within this sample yield the same CDR3. The chain joins TRBV7-3 to TRBJ2-3, with a tentative D call TRBD1 (6 bases). The CDR3 has 13 residues. Germline V CDR1 and CDR2: SGHTA, FQGTGA. V shed 2 bases and J shed 12 bases, with 15 bases lying between them. CDR3 nucleotides: TGTGCCAGCAGCTTATATGAGGGGGACCCACAGTATTTT. This codes for CASSLYEGDPQYF.

The rearrangement links TRBV18 to TRBJ1-5; a possible D gene is TRBD1 (6 bases). Trimming removed 6 bases at V and 8 bases at J, with 14 bases between. CDR1 and CDR2 (germline): KGHSH, LQKENI. This CDR3 is 13 amino acids long. CDR3 DNA sequence: TGTGCCAGCTCGGCAGGGGCCCCCAAGCCCCAGCATTTT. It encodes CASSAGAPKPQHF.

The V gene is TRBV5-1, the J gene TRBJ2-1; D is perhaps TRBD1 (5 bases). The CDR3 has 15 residues. Deletions cut 0 bases from V and 7 bases from J, with 14 bases between. Germline CDR1 is SGHRS and CDR2 is YFSETQ. The CDR3 loop is CASSLGQGFANEQFF. Written as DNA, the CDR3 is TGCGCCAGCAGCTTGGGGCAGGGCTTTGCGAATGAGCAGTTCTTC.

The chain is built from TRBV4-1 and TRBJ2-1; the D is unclear. V was clipped by 0 bases and J by 5 bases, with 14 bases between them. CDR1 and CDR2 (germline): MGHRA, YSYEKL. CDR3 length: 16 residues. CDR3 region: CASSQDSISDNNEQFF. CDR3 bases: TGCGCCAGCAGCCAAGATTCGATCAGCGATAACAATGAGCAGTTCTTC.

The J gene is TRBJ1-1, the V gene TRBV21-1; TRBD1 is taken as the D call from the table, unchecked against the DNA. TRBV21-1 is a documented pseudogene. CDR3 length equals 15 residues. CDR3 sequence reads: CASSTEDREGTEAFF. In nucleotides, the CDR3 is TGTGCCAGCAGCACCGAGGACAGGGAGGGCACTGAAGCTTTCTTT.

V and J are TRBV11-3 and TRBJ1-2; possibly TRBD1 for D (5 bases). Germline values: CDR1 SGHNT, CDR2 YENEEA. V was pared by 4 bases and J by 6 bases, with 9 bases between. CDR3 size: 12 residues. CDR3 region: CASSSSGDGYTF. CDR3 coding DNA: TGTGCCAGCAGCTCTTCGGGGGATGGCTACACCTTC.

The J gene is TRBJ2-1, the V gene TRBV11-3; no definite D call. This CDR3 has 12 amino acids. The V gene lost 3 bases and the J gene lost 7 bases, with 7 bases spanning the gap. From germline, CDR1 is SGHNT and CDR2 YENEEA. CDR3: CASSFSRNEQFF. The DNA for the CDR3 is TGTGCCAGCAGCTTCTCGAGAAATGAGCAGTTCTTC.

The DNA for the CDR3 is TGCGCCAGCAGCCTAGGACAGATTGGCCAGGCACGCTATGGCTACACCTTC. Translation: CASSLGQIGQARYGYTF. This chain connects TRBV5-1 to TRBJ1-2; D is perhaps TRBD1 (6 bases). V gave up 4 bases and J gave up 4 bases, with 23 bases separating them. The CDR3 length is 17 residues. CDR1 SGHRS and CDR2 YFSETQ come from the germline V gene.

The chain combines TRBV28 with TRBJ1-2; D unresolved. Per germline, CDR1 MDHEN and CDR2 SYDVKM. This CDR3 is 12 amino acids long. Trimming left V 5 bases short and J 4 bases short, with 8 bases between. In nucleotides, the CDR3 is TGTGCCAGCAGTGGCCTTTTCTATGGCTACACCTTC. This translates into CASSGLFYGYTF.

This chain uses TRBV30 with TRBJ2-1, with 10 bases lining up with TRBD1. Germline assignment: CDR1 GTSNPN and CDR2 SVGIG (reference sequence). This CDR3 region has 12 residues. V lost 8 bases, J lost 3 bases, and 1 base stayed unmatched. Here the CDR3 DNA reads TGTGCCCGGGACAGGGGCTACAATGAGCAGTTCTTC. Its protein is CARDRGYNEQFF.

The rearrangement joins TRBV19 to TRBJ2-3, with 11 bases identical to TRBD2. Germline lookup yields CDR1 LNHDA and CDR2 SQIVND (reference sequence). The junction had 5 bases not matched to a gene; V was cut back by 1 base and J by 2 bases. There are 17 residues in the CDR3. CDR3 nucleotide sequence: TGTGCCAGTAGTATAGGGCCTAGCGGGAGGTTCACAGATACGCAGTATTTT. Amino acid sequence: CASSIGPSGRFTDTQYF.

The chain employs TRBV30 and TRBJ2-7; 7 bases map to TRBD2. V dropped 6 bases and J dropped 6; count of bases not matched to a gene: 14. The CDR3 covers 14 residues. The germline V gene encodes CDR1 GTSNPN and CDR2 SVGIG (reference sequence). CDR3 DNA: TGTGCCTGCCTAGAAGGGAGGGCCCAGGGCGAGCAGTACTTC. This sequence encodes CACLEGRAQGEQYF.

A few counts support this clone. The chain combines TRBV28 with TRBJ1-5; D call uncertain. V lost 3 bases and J 6 bases, leaving 18 bases between the germline ends. Germline CDR1 MDHEN, CDR2 SYDVKM. This CDR3 has 16 amino acids. In DNA, the CDR3 is TGTGCCAGCAGTTTTCTGGGATTTGCGGGTAGTCAGCCCCAGCATTTT. This gives the protein CASSFLGFAGSQPQHF.

The gene calls are TRBV7-2 and TRBJ2-3, with TRBD1 matching 9 bases. The V gene's germline CDR1 is SGHTA and CDR2 FQGNSA. The trim removed 5 bases at V and 3 bases at J, leaving 9 bases unmatched. This CDR3 is 16 amino acids long. The CDR3 sequence is CASSPTTGGSTDTQYF. Here the CDR3 DNA reads TGTGCCAGCAGCCCGACCACAGGGGGCTCGACAGATACGCAGTATTTT.